The entry that follows covers one T cell receptor (beta chain) sequence. The PCR was carried out with 60 Vbeta primers and 13 Jbeta primers. Only in-frame clones appear in the TCRdb table, and some are missing; sequencing was by immunoSEQ multiplex PCR. The sample records roughly 120,000 clones, 70% to 80% being singletons. The data originate from a study of cytomegalovirus exposure and HLA in healthy donors. The sequencing sample was made of PBMCs. This TCR was sampled from a man aged 45 to 65 in good health and CMV-seropositive.

CDR3 in DNA: TGCGCCATCGGGACTGGGAATGAGCAGTTCTTC. Translation: CAIGTGNEQFF. The chain carries TRBV4-1 and TRBJ2-1, with TRBD2 as a possible D gene (6 bases). With 10 bases removed from V and 7 bases from J, the gap between germline ends came to 11 bases. The CDR3 is 11 amino acids. Germline V gives CDR1 MGHRA, CDR2 YSYEKL.